This TCR beta chain was recorded in a study of blood T cell repertoires in COVID-19. Looked up from germline, CDR1 is SGHRS and CDR2 is YFSETQ. V was trimmed by 4 bases and J by 2 bases, leaving 13 bases between them. The CDR3 is made up of 14 amino acids. The repertoire was sequenced with immunoSEQ multiplex PCR; TCRdb's copy has only in-frame clones and lacks some. This table holds 100,000 to 150,000 clones, approximately 81% found once. The sequencing sample was made of peripheral blood. This TCR was recovered from a man aged 80 or over with COVID-19, enrolled during active disease. The gene calls are TRBV5-1 and TRBJ2-7, with a possible D match to TRBD1 (6 bases). CDR3 in amino acids: CASSRRDTAYEQYF. The CDR3 DNA reads TGCGCCAGCAGCCGTAGGGACACGGCCTACGAGCAGTACTTC.